This T cell receptor beta chain was sequenced for a study of T cells in Graves' hyperthyroidism and ophthalmopathy. Germline lookup yields CDR1 GTSNPN and CDR2 SVGIG (reference sequence). The CDR3 totals 14 residues. V gave up 4 bases and J gave up 3 bases, with 15 bases separating them. This clonotype appeared many times. Its antigen is unknown. TCR beta CDR3 region amplification was performed from RNA transcripts. The HTBI primer set served for first-round RT-PCR of the TCR CDR3. MiXCR was run by TCRdb on the multiplex PCR reads, yielding one entry per CDR3 protein. The sample holds 400,000 to 600,000 distinct CDR3 sequences, 15% to 20% seen once. Study-level points and caveats: Blood also showed most of the thyroid clonotypes that were expanded above 0.001.

V gene TRBV30 combines with J gene TRBJ1-1; D is perhaps TRBD1 (6 bases). The specimen sequenced was blood. This sequence originates from a woman between 25 and 40 years old with Graves' ophthalmopathy. CDR3 nucleotides: TGTGCCTGGAATACAGGGCAGGCCTACACTGAAGCTTTCTTT. It yields the protein CAWNTGQAYTEAFF.